This paragraph covers one T cell receptor beta chain sequence. This clonotype was detected many times. It has no known antigen specificity. No much larger clonotype is one base removed from it; base qualities were not supplied. This sample was taken from a study of T cells in Graves' hyperthyroidism and ophthalmopathy (dated by TCRdb to the late 2010s). Broadly, across the study: Peripheral blood was collected at initial diagnosis, before any treatment. The paper reports TCR Vbeta CDR3 sequencing of approximately 140 peripheral blood samples: approximately 41 ophthalmopathy, under 80 hyperthyroidism and around 17 progressor patients. After blood sampling, hyperthyroidism patients were treated with methimazole at a starting dose of 30 mg daily, and ophthalmopathy patients were treated with high-dose intravenous methylprednisolone. The roughly 100 discovery patients were randomly divided into training and test sets at a 7:3 ratio. Whether ophthalmopathy could be predicted prospectively was tested in an independent validation cohort made up of approximately 19 hyperthyroidism patients plus 17 patients who later progressed to ophthalmopathy. The study also compared thyroid tissue and blood T-cell repertoires from 6 or 7 Graves' hyperthyroidism patients. A discovery cohort of about 100 patients, 43 with Graves' ophthalmopathy and more than 55 with stable Graves' hyperthyroidism, was used to find distinguishing TCR V-J signatures.

Hyperthyroidism patients were newly diagnosed, with disease duration under 2 months, and aged 18 to 65 years. Exclusion was applied to patients with uncontrolled infections, other autoimmune diseases, pregnancy or lactation. Diagnoses were established on the basis of clinical symptoms, serum thyroxine and TRAb, thyroid ultrasound, and orbital computed tomography. Blood from progressor patients was collected at the time of first diagnosis with hyperthyroidism, before any ophthalmopathy symptoms had appeared. PBMCs were isolated from about 10 ml of fresh peripheral blood by Ficoll-Paque density gradient centrifugation. Progressor patients were initially diagnosed with Graves' hyperthyroidism and developed ophthalmopathy during follow-up. Trizol reagent was used to extract total RNA, and RNA quality was then checked on an Agilent 2100 Bioanalyzer. Points the paper makes about the study in general: Sample size was not statistically predetermined, and investigators were not blinded to group allocation. Most expanded thyroid clonotypes (frequency above 0.001) were also detected in blood, a finding suggesting that blood repertoires may reflect thyroid immune responses. In validation, progression to ophthalmopathy was predicted by the model with roughly 69% sensitivity and 72.22% specificity, a median of roughly six months before onset. Ophthalmopathy was separated from stable hyperthyroidism by a 13 V-J signature model, with around 88% sensitivity and about 81% specificity obtained in cross-validation and 80%/75% obtained in testing.

The TCR beta CDR3 regions were amplified from RNA transcripts. A first-round RT-PCR of the TCR CDR3 used the HTBI primer set with the Qiagen OneStep RT-PCR kit. Libraries were constructed in a second round of multiplex PCR, after which size selection and purification were performed. The libraries were sequenced on an Illumina HiSeq2000 using paired-end 100 bp reads. Processing in the source paper ran as follows. SOAPnuke was used to process the raw data, removing reads that contained adapters or uncalled bases, had a mean Phred below 15, or lacked an exact match to the constant primer or identifier. COPE v1.2.5 was used to merge high-quality paired reads, and clonotypes were defined as unique nucleotide sequences. MiTCR v1.1 was used to align the clonotypes against IMGT TRBV, TRBD and TRBJ reference segments. The analysis included only V-J combinations with a frequency above 0.0001, which together covered more than 99% of the repertoires. A TCS score was defined as the ratio of F50 (clonal expansion) to E x V (chaos), with BLOSUM62-based TCRdist applied between CDR3 peptides within each V-J. Welch's t-statistics and random forest reduced around 550 V-J features to about 13, which were used in a naive Bayes classifier (R e1071). TCRdb reprocessing: public reads trimmed at Q25 with fastp, clones called with MiXCR, in-frame beta chains kept. Every entry covers one CDR3 protein and lists the most common genes and DNA from its rows. The V and J calls shown here were made by TCRdb, not taken from the authors' results. The sample table lists fewer than 400,000 distinct CDR3 sequences, 15% to 18% of them with a count of one. About a quarter of the sample is taken by the ten largest.

The germline V end is reduced by 3 bases and the J end by 4 bases; junction bases left unmatched: 11. Including cysteine and phenylalanine, the CDR3 has 15 amino acids. The CDR3 DNA has 45 bases and is translated from base 1. The germline V gene supplies CDR1 SQVTM and CDR2 ANQGSEA. The receptor's source is a woman under 30 with Graves' hyperthyroidism that later progressed to Graves' ophthalmopathy. Recombination linked TRBV29-1 to TRBJ2-7, with 8 bases matching TRBD2. The sample was blood. The DNA is as follows: TGCAGCGTTGACGGTCTCGGAGCGGGGGTGTACGAGCAGTACTTC. Translated, it gives CSVDGLGAGVYEQYF.